The 14 T cell receptor beta chains below were found in one sample sequenced in a study of T-cell reconstitution after alpha-beta-depleted transplantation in children. Preparation of the TCRbeta library involved a method that used unique molecular identifiers. TCRdb itself ran the PCR reads through MiXCR, one entry per CDR3 protein. The table includes 350,000 to 400,000 distinct CDR3 sequences, roughly 20% detected once. This specimen consisted of PBMCs from the stem cell graft donor, obtained from the stem cell graft. The receptor set was obtained from a human donor who donated a stem cell graft to a child with acute myeloid leukemia.

This clonotype was recorded a few times. This chain uses TRBV28 with TRBJ2-2; D may correspond to TRBD1 or TRBD2 (5 bases each). CDR3 size: 14 residues. The V and J ends lost 8 bases and 1 base respectively, with 11 bases between them. Germline CDR1 MDHEN, CDR2 SYDVKM. For the CDR3, the DNA is TGTGCCAGCGGGGGACCCGTGAACACCGGGGAGCTGTTTTTT. This sequence encodes CASGGPVNTGELFF.

This clonotype showed up just a few times. The chain couples TRBV28 to TRBJ2-7; D not certain. Germline loops: CDR1 MDHEN, CDR2 SYDVKM. V was shortened by 4 bases and J by 0 bases, with 16 bases between the two germline ends. The CDR3 runs to 16 residues. The CDR3 here is CASSYVTREISYEQYF. In nucleotides, the CDR3 is TGTGCCAGCAGTTATGTGACAAGGGAAATCTCCTACGAGCAGTACTTC.

This clonotype occurred many times. The chain has TRBV20-1 and TRBJ2-1; 7 bases line up with TRBD2. The CDR3 totals 15 residues. Unmatched junction bases numbered 9, after V lost 5 bases and J lost 2 bases. Germline V gene data show CDR1 as DFQATT and CDR2 as SNEGSKA (reference sequence). CDR3 sequence reads: CSAALPGLTYNEQFF. CDR3 DNA sequence: TGCAGTGCTGCACTCCCGGGACTAACCTACAATGAGCAGTTCTTC.

This clonotype was seen ten or more times. CDR3 coding DNA: TGCAGTGCTAGAGTTAGGGCTAGCGGGAGTGATGAGCAGTTCTTC. This sequence encodes CSARVRASGSDEQFF. This rearrangement joins TRBV20-1 to TRBJ2-1, with TRBD2 identical over 10 bases. This CDR3 is 15 amino acids long. In germline, CDR1 is DFQATT, CDR2 SNEGSKA (reference sequence). V gave up 1 base and J gave up 8 bases; unmatched junction bases: 8.

This clonotype was detected many times. The CDR3 DNA sequence: TGCAGCGTCGGTGGGGCGGGTTACAATGAGCAGTTCTTC. It specifies CSVGGAGYNEQFF. The chain recombines TRBV29-1 with TRBJ2-1; possibly TRBD1 or TRBD2 for D (5 bases each). This CDR3 spans 13 amino acids. V lost 6 bases and J lost 4, with 13 bases in between. Germline lookup yields CDR1 SQVTM and CDR2 ANQGSEA.

This clonotype occurred many times. The chain couples TRBV29-1 to TRBJ1-3; D gene ambiguous. The CDR3 loop spans 11 amino acids. Germline V gene sequence: CDR1 SQVTM, CDR2 ANQGSEA. Trimming stripped 4 bases from V and 2 bases from J, with 3 bases between. CDR3 loop: CSVGTGNTIYF. For the CDR3, the DNA is TGCAGCGTTGGAACTGGAAACACCATATATTTT.

This chain connects TRBV5-1 to TRBJ2-1; 13 bases match TRBD2. CDR3 length equals 21 residues. With V trimmed by 6 bases and J by 0 bases, 18 bases remained unmatched. Germline values: CDR1 SGHRS, CDR2 YFSETQ. CDR3 amino acids: CASKAGVGLAGELSSYNEQFF. The CDR3, as DNA: TGCGCCAGCAAGGCAGGGGTCGGACTAGCGGGAGAGTTGTCCTCCTACAATGAGCAGTTCTTC.

The chain is built from TRBV18 and TRBJ2-3, with D maybe TRBD2 (5 bases). Germline V CDR1 and CDR2: KGHSH, LQKENI. Trimming pared 6 bases from V and 0 bases from J, leaving 10 bases between. This CDR3 has 14 residues. CDR3: CASSRTPSTDTQYF. The CDR3 bases are TGTGCCAGCTCCCGGACTCCCAGCACAGATACGCAGTATTTT. Full variable domain (remainder filled in from reference TRBV18 and TRBJ2-3): NAGVMQNPRHLVRRRGQEARLRCSPMKGHSHVYWYRQLPEEGLKFMVYLQKENIIDESGMPKERFSAEFPKEGPSILRIQQVVRGDSAAYFCASSRTPSTDTQYFGPGTRLTVL.

The chain combines TRBV7-8 with TRBJ2-7; maybe TRBD1 (6 bases). Germline values: CDR1 SGHVS, CDR2 FQNEAQ. V shed 5 bases and J shed 5 bases, with 16 bases lying between them. The CDR3 contains 14 residues. CDR3 amino acids: CASSPTGRMDEQYF. CDR3 DNA sequence: TGTGCCAGCAGCCCCACAGGGAGAATGGACGAGCAGTACTTC.

This chain joins TRBV5-1 and TRBJ1-1; weak D call: TRBD1 (6 bases). Trimming removed 0 bases at V and 2 bases at J, with 20 bases between. The CDR3 is 18 residues long. Germline lookup yields CDR1 SGHRS and CDR2 YFSETQ. The CDR3 region has the DNA TGCGCCAGCAGCTTGGCCATGGTGGGGGCTCCAAGTAACACTGAAGCTTTCTTT. Translated: CASSLAMVGAPSNTEAFF.

The chain joins TRBV12-3 or TRBV12-4 to TRBJ2-7, with a weak D call TRBD2 (5 bases). V was cut by 3 bases and J by 3 bases, with 12 bases left in between. CDR3 length: 14 residues. The CDR3 sequence is CASSFGLANYEQYF. CDR3 coding DNA: TGTGCCAGCAGTTTCGGCCTAGCTAACTACGAGCAGTACTTC.

This clonotype has a handful of counts. The genes are TRBV12-3 or TRBV12-4 and TRBJ2-1; D uncertain. This CDR3 has 15 amino acids. V lost 1 base, J lost 2 bases, and 9 bases lay in between. CDR3: CASSLERLTYNEQFF. The CDR3 nucleotides are TGTGCCAGCAGTTTAGAGCGCCTTACCTACAATGAGCAGTTCTTC.

This clonotype turned up a few times. The DNA of the CDR3 is TGTGCCAGCAGTTTAAGCCTGGCCGGGGAGCTGTTTTTT. It codes for CASSLSLAGELFF. The chain combines TRBV12-3 or TRBV12-4 with TRBJ2-2; D unresolved. The CDR3 consists of 13 residues. V lost 2 bases, J lost 6 bases, and 7 bases lay in between.

This clonotype has just a few counts. The CDR3 nucleotides read TGTGCCAGCAGTTTCAATCTAGCAGGGGAGACCCAGTACTTC. It encodes CASSFNLAGETQYF. The chain employs TRBV12-3 or TRBV12-4 and TRBJ2-5; possibly TRBD1 or TRBD2 for D (5 bases each). Trimming took 3 bases from V and 5 from J, leaving 13 bases between them. This CDR3 spans 14 amino acids.